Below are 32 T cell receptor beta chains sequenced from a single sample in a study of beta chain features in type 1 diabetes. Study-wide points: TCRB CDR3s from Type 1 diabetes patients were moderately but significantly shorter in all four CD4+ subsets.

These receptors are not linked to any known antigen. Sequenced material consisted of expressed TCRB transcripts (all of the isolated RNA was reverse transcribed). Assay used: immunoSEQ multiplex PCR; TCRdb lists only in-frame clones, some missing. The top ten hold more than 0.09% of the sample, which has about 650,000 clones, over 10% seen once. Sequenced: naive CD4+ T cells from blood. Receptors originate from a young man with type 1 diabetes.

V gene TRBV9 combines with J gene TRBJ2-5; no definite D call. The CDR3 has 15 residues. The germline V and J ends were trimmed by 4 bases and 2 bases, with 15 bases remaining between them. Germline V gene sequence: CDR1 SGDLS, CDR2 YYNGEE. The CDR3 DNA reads TGTGCCAGCAGCCCCCGGGCCGGGTCACAAGAGACCCAGTACTTC. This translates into CASSPRAGSQETQYF.

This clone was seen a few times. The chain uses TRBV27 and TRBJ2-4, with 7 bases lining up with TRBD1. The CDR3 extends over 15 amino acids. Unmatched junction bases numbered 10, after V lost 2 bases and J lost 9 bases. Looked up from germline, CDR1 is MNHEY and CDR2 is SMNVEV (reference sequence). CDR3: CASSLRTTGEPIQYF. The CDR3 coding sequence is TGTGCCAGCAGTTTAAGAACTACAGGGGAGCCCATTCAGTACTTC.

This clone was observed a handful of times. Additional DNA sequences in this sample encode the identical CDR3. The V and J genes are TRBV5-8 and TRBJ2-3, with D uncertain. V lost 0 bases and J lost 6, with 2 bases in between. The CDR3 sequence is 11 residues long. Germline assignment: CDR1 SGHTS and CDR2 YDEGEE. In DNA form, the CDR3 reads TGTGCCAGCAGCTTGGTGGATACGCAGTATTTT. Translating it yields CASSLVDTQYF. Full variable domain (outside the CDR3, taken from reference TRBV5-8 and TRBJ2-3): EAGVTQSPTHLIKTRGQQATLRCSPISGHTSVYWYQQALGLGLQFLLWYDEGEERNRGNFPPRFSGRQFPNYSSELNVNALELEDSALYLCASSLVDTQYFGPGTRLTVL.

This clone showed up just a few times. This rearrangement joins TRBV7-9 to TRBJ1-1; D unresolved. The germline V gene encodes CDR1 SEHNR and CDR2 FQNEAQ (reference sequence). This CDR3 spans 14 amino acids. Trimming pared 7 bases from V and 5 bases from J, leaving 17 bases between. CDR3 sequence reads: CASTHSPPDTEAFF. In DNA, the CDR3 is TGTGCCAGCACCCATTCACCCCCCGATACTGAAGCTTTCTTT. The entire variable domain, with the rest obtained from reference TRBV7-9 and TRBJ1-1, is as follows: DTGVSQNPRHKITKRGQNVTFRCDPISEHNRLYWYRQTLGQGPEFLTYFQNEAQLEKSRLLSDRFSAERPKGSFSTLEIQRTEQGDSAMYLCASTHSPPDTEAFFGQGTRLTVV.

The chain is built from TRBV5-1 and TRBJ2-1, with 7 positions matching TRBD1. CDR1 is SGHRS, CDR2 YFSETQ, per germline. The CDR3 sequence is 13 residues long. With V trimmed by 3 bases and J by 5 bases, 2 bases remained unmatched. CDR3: CASSWTGDNEQFF. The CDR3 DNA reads TGCGCCAGCAGCTGGACAGGAGACAATGAGCAGTTCTTC.

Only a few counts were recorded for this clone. Here the CDR3 reads CASSLGGNEKLFF. The CDR3 DNA is TGCGCCAGCAGCTTGGGCGGGAATGAAAAACTGTTTTTT. The chain combines TRBV4-3 with TRBJ1-4; D is ambiguous. This CDR3 has 13 amino acids. V shed 5 bases and J shed 5 bases, with 9 bases lying between them. Per germline, CDR1 LGHNA and CDR2 YSLEER.

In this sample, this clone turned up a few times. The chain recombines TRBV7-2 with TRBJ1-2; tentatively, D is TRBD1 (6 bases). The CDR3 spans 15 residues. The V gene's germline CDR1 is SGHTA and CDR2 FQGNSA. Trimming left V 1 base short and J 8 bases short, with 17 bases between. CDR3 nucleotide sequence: TGTGCCAGCAGCTTAGTATCGGCAGGGGATCAAGGCTACACCTTC. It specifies CASSLVSAGDQGYTF.

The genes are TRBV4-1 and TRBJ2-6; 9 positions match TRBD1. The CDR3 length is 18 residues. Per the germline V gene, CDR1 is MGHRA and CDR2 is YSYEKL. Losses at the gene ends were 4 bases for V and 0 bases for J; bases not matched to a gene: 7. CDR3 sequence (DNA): TGCGCCAGCAGCCTTGGACAGGGGCCCAACTCTGGGGCCAACGTCCTGACTTTC. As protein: CASSLGQGPNSGANVLTF.

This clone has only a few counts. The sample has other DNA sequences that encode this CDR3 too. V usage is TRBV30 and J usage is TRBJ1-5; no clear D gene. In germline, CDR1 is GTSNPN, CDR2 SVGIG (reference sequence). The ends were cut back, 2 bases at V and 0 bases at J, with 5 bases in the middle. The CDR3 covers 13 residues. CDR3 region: CAWSQDSNQPQHF. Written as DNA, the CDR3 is TGTGCCTGGAGTCAAGATAGCAATCAGCCCCAGCATTTT.

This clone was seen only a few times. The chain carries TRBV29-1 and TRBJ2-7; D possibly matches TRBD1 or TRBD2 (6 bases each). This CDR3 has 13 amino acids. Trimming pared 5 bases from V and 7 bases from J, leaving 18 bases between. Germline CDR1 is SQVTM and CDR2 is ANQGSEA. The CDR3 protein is CSVLPGGGGEQYF. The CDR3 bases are TGCAGCGTTCTCCCTGGAGGGGGTGGGGAGCAGTACTTC.

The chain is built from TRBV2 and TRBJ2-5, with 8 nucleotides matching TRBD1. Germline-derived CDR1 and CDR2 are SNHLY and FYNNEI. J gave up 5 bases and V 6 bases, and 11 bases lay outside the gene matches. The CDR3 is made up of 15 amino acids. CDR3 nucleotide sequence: TGTGCCAGCAGGAGGACAGGGCCTGGGGGGGAGACCCAGTACTTC. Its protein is CASRRTGPGGETQYF.

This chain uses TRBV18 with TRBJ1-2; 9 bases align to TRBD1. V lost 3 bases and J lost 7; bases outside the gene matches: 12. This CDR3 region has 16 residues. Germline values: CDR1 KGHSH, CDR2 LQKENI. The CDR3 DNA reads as TGTGCCAGCTCACCCGGGACAGGGACGAGGCAATTTGGCTACACCTTC. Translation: CASSPGTGTRQFGYTF.

The CDR3 DNA sequence: TGTGCCAGCAGCCCCCCGACCGATACGCAGTATTTT. It specifies CASSPPTDTQYF. This chain joins TRBV9 and TRBJ2-3; D uncertain. Germline CDR1 and CDR2: SGDLS and YYNGEE. The CDR3 has 12 amino acids. Trimming left V 4 bases short and J 6 bases short, with 9 bases between. Variable domain in full (rest from reference TRBV9 and TRBJ2-3): DSGVTQTPKHLITATGQRVTLRCSPRSGDLSVYWYQQSLDQGLQFLIQYYNGEERAKGNILERFSAQQFPDLHSELNLSSLELGDSALYFCASSPPTDTQYFGPGTRLTVL.

CDR3 sequence (DNA): TGTGCCAGCAGCTTTTGGGGCACTGAAGCTTTCTTT. Its translation: CASSFWGTEAFF. V gene TRBV11-2 combines with J gene TRBJ1-1; D unresolved. Germline V gives CDR1 SGHAT, CDR2 FQNNGV. V was pared by 3 bases and J by 4 bases, with 6 bases between. This CDR3 has 12 amino acids.

DNA of the CDR3: TGTGCCAGCAGTTACTCATCGGAAGCTTTCTTT. The encoded protein is CASSYSSEAFF. This chain joins TRBV6-6 and TRBJ1-1; D call uncertain. In germline, CDR1 is MNHNY, CDR2 SVGAGI (reference sequence). The CDR3 spans 11 residues. Trimming pared 0 bases from V and 8 bases from J, leaving 4 bases between.

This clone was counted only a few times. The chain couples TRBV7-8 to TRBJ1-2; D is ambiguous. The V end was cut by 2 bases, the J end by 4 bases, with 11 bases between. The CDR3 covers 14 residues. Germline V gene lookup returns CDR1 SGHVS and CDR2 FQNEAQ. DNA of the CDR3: TGTGCCAGCAGCTTACGGGATAAGAGCTATGGCTACACCTTC. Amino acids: CASSLRDKSYGYTF.

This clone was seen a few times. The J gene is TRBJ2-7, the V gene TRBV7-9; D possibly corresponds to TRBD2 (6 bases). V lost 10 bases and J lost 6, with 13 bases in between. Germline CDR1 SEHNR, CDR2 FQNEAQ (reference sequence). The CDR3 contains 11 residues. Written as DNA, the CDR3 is TGTGCCATCTCCCGGGACTCCGAGCAGTACTTC. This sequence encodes CAISRDSEQYF.

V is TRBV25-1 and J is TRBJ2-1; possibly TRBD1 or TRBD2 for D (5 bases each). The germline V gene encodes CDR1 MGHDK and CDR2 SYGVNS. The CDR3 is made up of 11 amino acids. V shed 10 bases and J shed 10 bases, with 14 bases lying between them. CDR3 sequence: CAKLTRGEQFF. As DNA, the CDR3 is TGTGCCAAACTTACGAGGGGCGAGCAGTTCTTC.

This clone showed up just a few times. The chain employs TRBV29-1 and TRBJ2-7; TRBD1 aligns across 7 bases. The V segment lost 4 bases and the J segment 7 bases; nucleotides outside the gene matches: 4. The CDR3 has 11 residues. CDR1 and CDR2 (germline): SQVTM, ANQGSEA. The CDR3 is CSVGTGEEQYF. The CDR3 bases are TGCAGCGTTGGAACAGGGGAAGAGCAGTACTTC.

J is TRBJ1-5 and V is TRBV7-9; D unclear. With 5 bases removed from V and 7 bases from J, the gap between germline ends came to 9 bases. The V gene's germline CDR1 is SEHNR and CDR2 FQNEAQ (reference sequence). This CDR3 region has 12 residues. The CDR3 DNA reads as TGTGCCAGCAGCCCCGGGTTCCAGCCCCAGCATTTT. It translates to CASSPGFQPQHF.

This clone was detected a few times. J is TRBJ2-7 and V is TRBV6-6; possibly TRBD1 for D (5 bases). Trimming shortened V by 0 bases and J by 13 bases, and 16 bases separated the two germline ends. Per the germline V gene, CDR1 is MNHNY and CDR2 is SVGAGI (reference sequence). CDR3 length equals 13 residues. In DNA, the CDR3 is TGTGCCAGCAGTTACTCCCGGAGTGGGGCCCCCTACTTC. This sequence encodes CASSYSRSGAPYF.

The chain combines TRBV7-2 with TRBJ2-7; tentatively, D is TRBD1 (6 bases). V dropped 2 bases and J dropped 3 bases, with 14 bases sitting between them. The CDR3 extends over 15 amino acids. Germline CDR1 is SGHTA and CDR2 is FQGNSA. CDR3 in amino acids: CASSLNRASLYEQYF. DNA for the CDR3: TGTGCCAGCAGCTTAAACAGGGCCTCCCTCTACGAGCAGTACTTC.

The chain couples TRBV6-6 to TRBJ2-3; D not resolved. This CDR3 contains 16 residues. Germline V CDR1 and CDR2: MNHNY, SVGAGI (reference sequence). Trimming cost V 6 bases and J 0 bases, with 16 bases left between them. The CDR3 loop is CASSRQWTSSTDTQYF. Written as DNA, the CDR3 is TGTGCCAGCAGCCGCCAATGGACGTCTAGCACAGATACGCAGTATTTT.

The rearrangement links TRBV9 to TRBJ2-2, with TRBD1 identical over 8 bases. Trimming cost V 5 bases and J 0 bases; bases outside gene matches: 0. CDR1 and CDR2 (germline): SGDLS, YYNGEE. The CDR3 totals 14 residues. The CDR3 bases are TGTGCCAGCAGGACAGGGGCGAACACCGGGGAGCTGTTTTTT. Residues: CASRTGANTGELFF. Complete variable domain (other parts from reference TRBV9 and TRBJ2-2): DSGVTQTPKHLITATGQRVTLRCSPRSGDLSVYWYQQSLDQGLQFLIQYYNGEERAKGNILERFSAQQFPDLHSELNLSSLELGDSALYFCASRTGANTGELFFGEGSRLTVL.

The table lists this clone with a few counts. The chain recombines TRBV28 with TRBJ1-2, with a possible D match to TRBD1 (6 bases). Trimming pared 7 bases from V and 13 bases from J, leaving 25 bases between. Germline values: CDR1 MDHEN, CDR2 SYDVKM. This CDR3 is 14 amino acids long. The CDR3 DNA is TGTGCCAGCAACCACCAACCGGAGGACAGCATAGGCACCTTC. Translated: CASNHQPEDSIGTF.

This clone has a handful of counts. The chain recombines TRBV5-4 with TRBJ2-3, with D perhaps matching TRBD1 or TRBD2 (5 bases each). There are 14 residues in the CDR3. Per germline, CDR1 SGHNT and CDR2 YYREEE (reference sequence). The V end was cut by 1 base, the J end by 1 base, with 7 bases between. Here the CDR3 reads CASSLRGGTDTQYF. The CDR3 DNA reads TGTGCCAGCAGCTTGAGGGGAGGCACAGATACGCAGTATTTT.

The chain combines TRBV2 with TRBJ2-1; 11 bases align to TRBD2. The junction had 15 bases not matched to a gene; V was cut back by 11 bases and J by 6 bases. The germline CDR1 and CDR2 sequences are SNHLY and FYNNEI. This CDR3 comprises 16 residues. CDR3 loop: CAQKGASGGHTNEQFF. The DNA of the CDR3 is TGTGCCCAAAAGGGGGCTAGCGGGGGGCACACCAATGAGCAGTTCTTC.

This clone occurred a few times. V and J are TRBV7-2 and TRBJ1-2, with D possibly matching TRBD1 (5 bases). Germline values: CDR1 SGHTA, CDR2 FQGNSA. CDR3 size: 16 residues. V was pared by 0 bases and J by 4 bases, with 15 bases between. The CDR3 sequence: CASSLAPRGTSYGYTF. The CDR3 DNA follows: TGTGCCAGCAGCTTAGCCCCCCGTGGGACCTCCTATGGCTACACCTTC.

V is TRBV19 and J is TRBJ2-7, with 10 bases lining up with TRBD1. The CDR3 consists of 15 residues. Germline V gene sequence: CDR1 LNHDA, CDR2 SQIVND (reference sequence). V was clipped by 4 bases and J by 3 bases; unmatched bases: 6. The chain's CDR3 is CASSKGTGARYEQYF. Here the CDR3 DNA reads TGTGCCAGTAGTAAAGGGACAGGGGCGCGCTACGAGCAGTACTTC.

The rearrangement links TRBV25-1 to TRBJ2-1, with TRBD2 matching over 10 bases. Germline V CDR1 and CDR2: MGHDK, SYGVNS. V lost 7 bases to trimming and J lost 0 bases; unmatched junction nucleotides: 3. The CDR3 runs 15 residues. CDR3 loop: CASTSGGVSYNEQFF. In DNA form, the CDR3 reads TGTGCCAGCACCAGCGGGGGGGTCTCCTACAATGAGCAGTTCTTC.

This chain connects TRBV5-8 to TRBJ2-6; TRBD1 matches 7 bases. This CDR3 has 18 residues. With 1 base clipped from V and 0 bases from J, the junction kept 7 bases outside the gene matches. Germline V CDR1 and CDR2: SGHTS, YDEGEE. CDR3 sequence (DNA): TGTGCCAGCAGCTTGTCCCGGGACAGCAGCTCTGGGGCCAACGTCCTGACTTTC. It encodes CASSLSRDSSSGANVLTF.

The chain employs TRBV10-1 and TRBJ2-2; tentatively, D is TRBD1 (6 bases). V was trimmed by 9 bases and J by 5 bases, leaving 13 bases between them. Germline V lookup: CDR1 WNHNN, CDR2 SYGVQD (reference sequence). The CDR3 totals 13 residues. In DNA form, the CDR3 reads TGCGCCAGTCGAGGACAGTCGACCGGGGAGCTGTTTTTT. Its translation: CASRGQSTGELFF.